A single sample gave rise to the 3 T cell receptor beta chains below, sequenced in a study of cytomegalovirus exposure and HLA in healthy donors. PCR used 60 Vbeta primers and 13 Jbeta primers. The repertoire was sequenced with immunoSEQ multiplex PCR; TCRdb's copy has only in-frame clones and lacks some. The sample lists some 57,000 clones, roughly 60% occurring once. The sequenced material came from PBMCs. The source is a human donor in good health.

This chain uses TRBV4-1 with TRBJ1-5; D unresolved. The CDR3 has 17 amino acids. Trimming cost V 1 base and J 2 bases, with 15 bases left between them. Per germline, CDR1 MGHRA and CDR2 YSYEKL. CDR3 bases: TGCGCCAGCAGCCAAGCTGAGGCCAGTCTCGGCAATCAGCCCCAGCATTTT. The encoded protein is CASSQAEASLGNQPQHF.

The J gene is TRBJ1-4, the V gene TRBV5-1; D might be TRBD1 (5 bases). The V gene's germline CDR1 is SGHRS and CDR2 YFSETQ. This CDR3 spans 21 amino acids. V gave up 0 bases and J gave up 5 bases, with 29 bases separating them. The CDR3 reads CASSLESGRVVGRPGNEKLFF. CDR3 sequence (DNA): TGCGCCAGCAGCTTGGAATCCGGCAGGGTGGTTGGGAGGCCTGGGAATGAAAAACTGTTTTTT. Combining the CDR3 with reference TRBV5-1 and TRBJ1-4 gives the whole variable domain KAGVTQTPRYLIKTRGQQVTLSCSPISGHRSVSWYQQTPGQGLQFLFEYFSETQRNKGNFPGRFSGRQFSNSRSEMNVSTLELGDSALYLCASSLESGRVVGRPGNEKLFFGSGTQLSVL.

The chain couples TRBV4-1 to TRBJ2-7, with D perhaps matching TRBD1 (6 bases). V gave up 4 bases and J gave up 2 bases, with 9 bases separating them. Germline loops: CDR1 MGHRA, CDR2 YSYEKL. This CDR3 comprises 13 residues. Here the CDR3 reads CASSLTGTYEQYF. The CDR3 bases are TGCGCCAGCAGCCTAACAGGGACCTACGAGCAGTACTTC.